Reported below is one TCR beta chain. The CDR3 is 15 amino acids. The source of the sample is a study of blood T cell repertoires in COVID-19. Looking at the study overall: Some COVID-19 samples were acute and others convalescent; all came from the United States, Italy and Spain. From T cells, B-cell-depleted T cells, or PBMCs came the material, which was cDNA or gDNA.

In the original analysis: Amplified reference gene primers provided the basis for estimating nucleated cell counts. Method: immunoSEQ multiplex PCR; TCRdb's copy keeps in-frame clones and lacks some. V, J and clone size are those of that table, while D and trimming were read from the DNA. Among about 27,000 clones listed, roughly 85% were seen once. J is TRBJ2-5 and V is TRBV21-1; TRBD1 is the table's D call and was not checked against the DNA. TRBV21-1 is shown as a pseudogene. The receptor was derived from a woman aged 45 to 65 with active COVID-19. Source material: peripheral blood. CDR3 nucleotide sequence: TGTGCCAGCAGCAAAAACGGCAGGGATAGCGAGACCCAGTACTTC. It specifies CASSKNGRDSETQYF.